The 9 T cell receptor beta chains below all came from one sample that was sequenced in a study of cytomegalovirus exposure and HLA in healthy donors. The PCR had 60 Vbeta and 13 Jbeta primers. Clones were read by immunoSEQ multiplex PCR, and TCRdb kept only the in-frame ones, dropping some. The sample lists some 130,000 clones, 50% to 65% occurring once. The sequenced sample was PBMCs. The receptors were sampled from a man aged 35 to 55 in good health and CMV-seropositive.

The chain carries TRBV19 and TRBJ1-1; TRBD1 aligns across 8 bases. Germline values: CDR1 LNHDA, CDR2 SQIVND (reference sequence). Trimming took 5 bases from V and 3 from J; bases not matched to a gene: 8. The CDR3 loop spans 15 amino acids. The CDR3 bases are TGTGCCAGTAGTTACGACAGGGGTTGGGACACTGAAGCTTTCTTT. Protein: CASSYDRGWDTEAFF.

The gene calls are TRBV27 and TRBJ2-1; TRBD2 aligns across 11 bases. V shed 6 bases and J 1 base; nucleotides not matched to a gene: 8. Germline V gene lookup returns CDR1 MNHEY and CDR2 SMNVEV (reference sequence). CDR3 size: 17 residues. The CDR3 DNA is TGTGCCAGCAGCAAGACTAGCGGGGATATATCCTACAATGAGCAGTTCTTC. Residues: CASSKTSGDISYNEQFF.

The rearrangement links TRBV5-1 to TRBJ1-4, with D possibly matching TRBD1 (5 bases). The germline gives CDR1 SGHRS, CDR2 YFSETQ. This CDR3 has 14 amino acids. The V end lost 7 bases, the J end lost 0 bases, and 10 bases lay between the germline ends. The CDR3 bases are TGCGCCAGCGCCCGGGGGGCAACTAATGAAAAACTGTTTTTT. Its protein product is CASARGATNEKLFF.

V is TRBV6-4 and J is TRBJ2-7, with TRBD2 identical over 9 bases. The trim removed 2 bases at V and 0 bases at J, leaving 5 bases unmatched. CDR1 is MRHNA, CDR2 SNTAGT, per germline. This CDR3 region has 16 residues. The CDR3, as DNA: TGTGCCAGCAGTGACCCGGGACTAGCTAACTCCTACGAGCAGTACTTC. As protein: CASSDPGLANSYEQYF.

The rearrangement joins TRBV7-8 to TRBJ2-7; D call uncertain. CDR1 SGHVS and CDR2 FQNEAQ come from the germline V gene. The CDR3 is made up of 11 amino acids. The V and J ends lost 0 bases and 7 bases respectively, with 4 bases between them. The CDR3 loop is CASSLATEQYF. The CDR3 nucleotides are TGTGCCAGCAGCTTAGCGACAGAGCAGTACTTC.

The chain links TRBV18 to TRBJ2-5; possible D gene TRBD1, 5 bases. Germline lookup yields CDR1 KGHSH and CDR2 LQKENI. V lost 0 bases and J lost 4, with 6 bases in between. CDR3 size: 13 residues. For the CDR3, the DNA is TGTGCCAGCTCACCACCGCAGGGAGAGACCCAGTACTTC. It specifies CASSPPQGETQYF.

This clone was recorded once. This chain joins TRBV27 and TRBJ1-1, with 9 bases lining up with TRBD1. J lost 4 bases, V lost 2 bases, and 8 bases had no gene match. The CDR3 contains 16 residues. From germline, CDR1 is MNHEY and CDR2 SMNVEV (reference sequence). In DNA, the CDR3 is TGTGCCAGCAGTTTAAGGGGACAGGGTTGGGGCACTGAAGCTTTCTTT. Protein product: CASSLRGQGWGTEAFF.

This chain connects TRBV5-5 to TRBJ2-3, with D maybe TRBD1 (6 bases). The CDR3 is 18 amino acids. V lost 1 base, J lost 1 base, and 19 bases lay in between. Looked up from germline, CDR1 is SGHKS and CDR2 is YYEKEE (reference sequence). CDR3 in amino acids: CASSLIMGPGVGTDTQYF. The CDR3 DNA reads TGTGCCAGCAGCTTGATCATGGGGCCAGGGGTAGGCACAGATACGCAGTATTTT.

J is TRBJ2-7 and V is TRBV11-2, with D possibly being TRBD2 (5 bases). Germline-derived CDR1 and CDR2 are SGHAT and FQNNGV. V was clipped by 5 bases and J by 7 bases, with 15 bases between them. The CDR3 sequence is 13 residues long. CDR3 coding DNA: TGTGCCAGCAGCCTGACCGCGGGCGGAGAGCAGTACTTC. It encodes CASSLTAGGEQYF.